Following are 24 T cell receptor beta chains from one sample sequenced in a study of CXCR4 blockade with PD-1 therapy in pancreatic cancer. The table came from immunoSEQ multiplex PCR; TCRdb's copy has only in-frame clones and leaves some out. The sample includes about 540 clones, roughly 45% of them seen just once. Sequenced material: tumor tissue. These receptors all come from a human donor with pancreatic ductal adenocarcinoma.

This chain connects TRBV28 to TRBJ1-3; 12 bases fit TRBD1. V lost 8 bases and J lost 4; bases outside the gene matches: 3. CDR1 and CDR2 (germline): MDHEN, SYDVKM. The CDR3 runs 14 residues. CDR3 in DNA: TGTGCCAGCGGGGGACAGGGGGCCGGAAACACCATATATTTT. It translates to CASGGQGAGNTIYF.

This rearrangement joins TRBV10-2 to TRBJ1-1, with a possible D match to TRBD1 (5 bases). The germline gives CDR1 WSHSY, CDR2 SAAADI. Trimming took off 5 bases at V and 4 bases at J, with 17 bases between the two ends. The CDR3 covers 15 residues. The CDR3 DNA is TGCGCCAGCAGTTCAGGGATTCCAGGCGGCACTGAAGCTTTCTTT. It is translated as CASSSGIPGGTEAFF.

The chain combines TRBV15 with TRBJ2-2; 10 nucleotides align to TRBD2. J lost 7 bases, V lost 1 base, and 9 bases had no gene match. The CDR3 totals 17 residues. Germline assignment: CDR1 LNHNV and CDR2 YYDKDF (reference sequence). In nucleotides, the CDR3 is TGTGCCACCAGCAGAGCCCGGGGGACTAGCGATGGCGGGGAGCTGTTTTTT. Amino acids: CATSRARGTSDGGELFF.

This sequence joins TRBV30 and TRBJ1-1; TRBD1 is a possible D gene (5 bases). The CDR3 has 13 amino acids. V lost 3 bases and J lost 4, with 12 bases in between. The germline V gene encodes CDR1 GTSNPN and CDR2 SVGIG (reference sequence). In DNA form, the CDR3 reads TGTGCCTGGAGCCGGGGGAAGATCACTGAAGCTTTCTTT. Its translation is CAWSRGKITEAFF.

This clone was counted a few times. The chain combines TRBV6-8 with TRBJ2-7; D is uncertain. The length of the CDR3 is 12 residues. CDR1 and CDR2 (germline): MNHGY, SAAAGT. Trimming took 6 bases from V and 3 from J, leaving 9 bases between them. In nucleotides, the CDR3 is TGTGCCAGCAGGCGACCGAGCTACGAGCAGTACTTC. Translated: CASRRPSYEQYF.

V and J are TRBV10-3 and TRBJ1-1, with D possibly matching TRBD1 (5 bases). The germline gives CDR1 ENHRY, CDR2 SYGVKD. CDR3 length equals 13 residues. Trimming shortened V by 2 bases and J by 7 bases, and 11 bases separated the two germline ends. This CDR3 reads CAISEPTALEAFF. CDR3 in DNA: TGTGCCATCAGTGAGCCGACAGCCCTTGAAGCTTTCTTT.

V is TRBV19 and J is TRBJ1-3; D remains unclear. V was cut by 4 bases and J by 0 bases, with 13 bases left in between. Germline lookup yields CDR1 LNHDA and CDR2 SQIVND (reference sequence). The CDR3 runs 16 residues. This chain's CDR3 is CASSTLELSSGNTIYF. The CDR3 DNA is TGTGCCAGTAGTACCCTTGAACTCAGCTCTGGAAACACCATATATTTT.

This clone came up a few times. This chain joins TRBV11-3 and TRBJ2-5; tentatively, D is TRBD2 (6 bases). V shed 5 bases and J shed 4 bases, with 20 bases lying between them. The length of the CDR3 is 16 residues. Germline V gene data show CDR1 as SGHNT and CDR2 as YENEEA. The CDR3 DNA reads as TGTGCCAGCAGCAAATCCGTACTGGGACTTAGAGAGACCCAGTACTTC. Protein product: CASSKSVLGLRETQYF.

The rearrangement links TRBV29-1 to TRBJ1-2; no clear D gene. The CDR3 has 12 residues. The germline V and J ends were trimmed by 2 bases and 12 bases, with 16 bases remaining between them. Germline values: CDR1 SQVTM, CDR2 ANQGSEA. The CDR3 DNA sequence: TGCAGCGTTGAATCGTTGCGTCCGGCGAACACCTTC. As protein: CSVESLRPANTF.

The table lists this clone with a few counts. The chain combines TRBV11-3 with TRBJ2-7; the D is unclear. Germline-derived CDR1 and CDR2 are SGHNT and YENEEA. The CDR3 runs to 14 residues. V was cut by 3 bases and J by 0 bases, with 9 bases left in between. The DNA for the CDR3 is TGTGCCAGCAGCTTTACTGGAAGCTCCTACGAGCAGTACTTC. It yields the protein CASSFTGSSYEQYF.

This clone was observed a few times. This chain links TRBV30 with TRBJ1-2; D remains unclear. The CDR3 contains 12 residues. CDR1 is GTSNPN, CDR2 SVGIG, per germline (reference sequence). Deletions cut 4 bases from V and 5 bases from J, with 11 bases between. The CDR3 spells CAWTDDAYGYTF. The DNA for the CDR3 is TGTGCCTGGACAGATGACGCTTATGGCTACACCTTC. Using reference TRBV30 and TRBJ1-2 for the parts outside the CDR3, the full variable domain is SQTIHQWPATLVQPVGSPLSLECTVEGTSNPNLYWYRQAAGRGLQLLFYSVGIGQISSEVPQNLSASRPQDRQFILSSKKLLLSDSGFYLCAWTDDAYGYTFGSGTRLTVV.

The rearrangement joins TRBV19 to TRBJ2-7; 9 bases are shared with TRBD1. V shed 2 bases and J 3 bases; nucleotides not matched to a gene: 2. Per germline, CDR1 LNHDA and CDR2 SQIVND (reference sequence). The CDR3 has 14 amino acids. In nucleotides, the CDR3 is TGTGCCAGTAGTATATTGGGACAGGGCTACGAGCAGTACTTC. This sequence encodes CASSILGQGYEQYF. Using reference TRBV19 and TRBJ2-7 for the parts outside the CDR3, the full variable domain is DGGITQSPKYLFRKEGQNVTLSCEQNLNHDAMYWYRQDPGQGLRLIYYSQIVNDFQKGDIAEGYSVSREKKESFPLTVTSAQKNPTAFYLCASSILGQGYEQYFGPGTRLTVT.

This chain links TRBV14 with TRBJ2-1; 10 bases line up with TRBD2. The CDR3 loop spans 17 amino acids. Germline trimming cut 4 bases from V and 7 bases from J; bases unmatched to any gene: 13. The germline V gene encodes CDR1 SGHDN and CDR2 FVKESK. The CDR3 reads CASSPRTSGSSRNEQFF. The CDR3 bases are TGTGCCAGCAGCCCCCGGACTAGCGGTTCCTCGAGAAATGAGCAGTTCTTC.

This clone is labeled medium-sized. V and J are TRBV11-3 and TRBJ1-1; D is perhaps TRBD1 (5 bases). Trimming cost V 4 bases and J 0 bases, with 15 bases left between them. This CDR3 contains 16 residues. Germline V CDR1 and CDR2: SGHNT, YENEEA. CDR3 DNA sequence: TGTGCCAGCAGCTCGTTCGAGACAGCCGTGAACACTGAAGCTTTCTTT. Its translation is CASSSFETAVNTEAFF.

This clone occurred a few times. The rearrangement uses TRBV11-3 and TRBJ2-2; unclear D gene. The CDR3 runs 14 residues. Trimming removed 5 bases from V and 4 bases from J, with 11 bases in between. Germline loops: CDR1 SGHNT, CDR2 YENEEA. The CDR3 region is CASSLGWGTGELFF. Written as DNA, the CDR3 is TGTGCCAGCAGCCTCGGGTGGGGCACCGGGGAGCTGTTTTTT. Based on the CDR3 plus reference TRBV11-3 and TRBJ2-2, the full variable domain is EAGVVQSPRYKIIEKKQPVAFWCNPISGHNTLYWYLQNLGQGPELLIRYENEEAVDDSQLPKDRFSAERLKGVDSTLKIQPAELGDSAVYLCASSLGWGTGELFFGEGSRLTVL.

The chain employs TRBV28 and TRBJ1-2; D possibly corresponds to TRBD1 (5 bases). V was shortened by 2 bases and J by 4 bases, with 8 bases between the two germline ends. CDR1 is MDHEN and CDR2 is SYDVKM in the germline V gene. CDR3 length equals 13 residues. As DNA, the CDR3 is TGTGCCAGCAGTTTAGCAGGGTTCTATGGCTACACCTTC. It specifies CASSLAGFYGYTF.

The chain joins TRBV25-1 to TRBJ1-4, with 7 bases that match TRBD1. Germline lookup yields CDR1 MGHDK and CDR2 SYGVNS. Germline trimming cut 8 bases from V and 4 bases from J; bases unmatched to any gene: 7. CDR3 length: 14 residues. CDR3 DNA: TGTGCCAGCTCACCCGGGACAGATAATGAAAAACTGTTTTTT. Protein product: CASSPGTDNEKLFF.

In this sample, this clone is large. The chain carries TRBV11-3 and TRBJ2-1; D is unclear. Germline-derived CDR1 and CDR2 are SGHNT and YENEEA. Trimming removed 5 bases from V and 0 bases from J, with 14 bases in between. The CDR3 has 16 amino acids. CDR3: CASSGSTLSSYNEQFF. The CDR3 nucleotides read TGTGCCAGCAGCGGATCCACCCTGAGCTCCTACAATGAGCAGTTCTTC.

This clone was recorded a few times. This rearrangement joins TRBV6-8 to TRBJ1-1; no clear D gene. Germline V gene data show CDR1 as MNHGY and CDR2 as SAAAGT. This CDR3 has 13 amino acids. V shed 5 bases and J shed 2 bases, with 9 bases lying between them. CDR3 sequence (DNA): TGTGCCAGCAGTGACGGACCTAACACTGAAGCTTTCTTT. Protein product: CASSDGPNTEAFF.

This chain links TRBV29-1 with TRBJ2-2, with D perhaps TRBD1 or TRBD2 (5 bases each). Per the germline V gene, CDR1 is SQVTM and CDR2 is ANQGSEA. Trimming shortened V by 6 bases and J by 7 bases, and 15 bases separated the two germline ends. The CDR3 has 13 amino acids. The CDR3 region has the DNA TGCAGCGTGGGACGCTCCTCCGACGGGGAGCTGTTTTTT. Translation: CSVGRSSDGELFF.

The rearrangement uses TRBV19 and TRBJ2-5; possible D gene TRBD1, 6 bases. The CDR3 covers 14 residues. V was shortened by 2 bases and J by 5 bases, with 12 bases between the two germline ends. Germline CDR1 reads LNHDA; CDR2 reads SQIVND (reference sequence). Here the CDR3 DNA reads TGTGCCAGTAGTATAACTGGGGGCTTGGAGACCCAGTACTTC. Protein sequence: CASSITGGLETQYF.

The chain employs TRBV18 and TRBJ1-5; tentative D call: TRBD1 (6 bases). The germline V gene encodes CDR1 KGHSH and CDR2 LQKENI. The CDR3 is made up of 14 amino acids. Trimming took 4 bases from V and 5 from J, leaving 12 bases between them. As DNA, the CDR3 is TGTGCCAGCTCACGCGGGGACACGGATCAGCCCCAGCATTTT. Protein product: CASSRGDTDQPQHF.

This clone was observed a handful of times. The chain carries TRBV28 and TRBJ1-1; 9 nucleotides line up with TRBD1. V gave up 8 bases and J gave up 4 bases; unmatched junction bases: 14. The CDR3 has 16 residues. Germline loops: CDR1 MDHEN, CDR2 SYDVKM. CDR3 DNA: TGTGCCAGCGCTATAGAGGACAGGGGAGCAGGCACTGAAGCTTTCTTT. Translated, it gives CASAIEDRGAGTEAFF. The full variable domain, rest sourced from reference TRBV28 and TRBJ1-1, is DVKVTQSSRYLVKRTGEKVFLECVQDMDHENMFWYRQDPGLGLRLIYFSYDVKMKEKGDIPEGYSVSREKKERFSLILESASTNQTSMYLCASAIEDRGAGTEAFFGQGTRLTVV.

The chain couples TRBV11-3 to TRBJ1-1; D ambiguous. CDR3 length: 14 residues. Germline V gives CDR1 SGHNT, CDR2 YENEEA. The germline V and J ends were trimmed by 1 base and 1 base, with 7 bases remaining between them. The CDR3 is CASSLGGSNTEAFF. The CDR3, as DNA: TGTGCCAGCAGCTTAGGAGGGTCGAACACTGAAGCTTTCTTT.